This TCR beta chain was identified during a study of neurological immune-mediated disorders. General study findings and limits: In HTLV-1-associated myelopathy, TCR clonal expansion was greatest, and in multiple sclerosis it was least, below healthy controls. According to phylogenetic grouping, one related-CDR3 cluster, a possible signature, contained the repertoires of 18 of 34 multiple sclerosis patients.

V lost 2 bases and J lost 2; bases outside the gene matches: 9. The CDR3 spans 16 residues. From germline, CDR1 is SGDLS and CDR2 YYNGEE. This clonotype appeared many times. Its antigen is currently unknown. The cDNA was synthesized by means of template-switch 5'RACE, which was carried out with 10-nucleotide random UMIs. MiXCR was run by TCRdb on the 5' RACE reads, yielding one entry per CDR3 protein. This table holds 25,000 to 40,000 distinct CDR3 sequences, approximately 1.5% found once. Preparation of the unsorted libraries drew on 2 million PBMCs stored at -80 C. Sequencing input: PBMCs. This receptor was obtained from a woman in her 30s with multiple sclerosis. The chain combines TRBV9 with TRBJ2-7; TRBD1 agrees at 8 bases. CDR3 DNA sequence: TGTGCCAGCAGCGTCTCCTGGACAGGGCCCCCCTACGAGCAGTACTTC. It yields the protein CASSVSWTGPPYEQYF.